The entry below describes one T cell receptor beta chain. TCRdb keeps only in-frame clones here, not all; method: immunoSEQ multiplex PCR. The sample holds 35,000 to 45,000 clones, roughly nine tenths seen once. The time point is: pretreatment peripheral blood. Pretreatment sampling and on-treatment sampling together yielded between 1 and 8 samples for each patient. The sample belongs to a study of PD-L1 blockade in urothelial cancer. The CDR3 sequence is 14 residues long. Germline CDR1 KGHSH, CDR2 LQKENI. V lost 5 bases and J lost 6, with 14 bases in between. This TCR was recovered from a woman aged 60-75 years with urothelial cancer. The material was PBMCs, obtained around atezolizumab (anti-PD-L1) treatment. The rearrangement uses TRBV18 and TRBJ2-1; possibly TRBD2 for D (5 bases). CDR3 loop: CASSFYGLINEQFF. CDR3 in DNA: TGTGCCAGCTCATTCTACGGACTGATCAATGAGCAGTTCTTC.